The rows below give T cell receptor beta chains drawn from one sample of a study of blood T cell repertoires in COVID-19. Method: immunoSEQ multiplex PCR; TCRdb's copy keeps in-frame clones and lacks some. Of approximately 200,000 clones listed, roughly 85% were seen once; the top ten hold over 2.5%. The sample taken for sequencing was peripheral blood. Receptors originate from a man aged 50-60 years who had recovered from COVID-19. Both conserved end residues are trimmed from each CDR3. Each record gives: V gene, clone size, CDR3 protein. The listing skips clone size in some rows; elsewhere it reads once, few, many or a size class.

V gene: TRBV30
clone size: few
CDR3 protein: AWRKPGGYQETQY

V gene: TRBV28
clone size: NA
CDR3 protein: ASSSTGGYNQPQH

V gene: TRBV30
clone size: NA
CDR3 protein: AWSKGLAKNIQY

V gene: TRBV19
clone size: NA
CDR3 protein: ASSFSYNEQF

V gene: TRBV30
clone size: NA
CDR3 protein: AWRAPGRVETQY

V gene: TRBV5-1
clone size: once
CDR3 protein: ASSSTARTSGELF

V gene: TRBV19
clone size: NA
CDR3 protein: ASSIDRAPYNEQF

V gene: TRBV5-1
clone size: NA
CDR3 protein: ATRLAPPSETQY

V gene: TRBV10-3
clone size: NA
CDR3 protein: AISERQGGQPQH

V gene: TRBV5-1
clone size: NA
CDR3 protein: ASSLAADQPQH

V gene: TRBV7-9
clone size: NA
CDR3 protein: ASSLTLVTDTQY

V gene: TRBV28
clone size: NA
CDR3 protein: ASSSPGQGLSYEQY

V gene: TRBV5-1
clone size: few
CDR3 protein: ASSSFTSTDTQY

V gene: TRBV24-1
clone size: NA
CDR3 protein: ATSDSKGGGNQPQH

V gene: TRBV6-5
clone size: once
CDR3 protein: ASSTIGGGYEQY

V gene: TRBV9
clone size: NA
CDR3 protein: ASSLGLAGAYEQY

V gene: TRBV5-1
clone size: NA
CDR3 protein: ASSLAPGGVNEQF

V gene: TRBV13
clone size: NA
CDR3 protein: ASSKLTPTDTQY

V gene: TRBV19
clone size: NA
CDR3 protein: ASSIIGTGDLYSNQPQH

V gene: TRBV7-2
clone size: once
CDR3 protein: ASSLGGGRAGWNEQY

V gene: TRBV4-2
clone size: NA
CDR3 protein: ASSLTSGRTSTDTQY

V gene: TRBV18
clone size: NA
CDR3 protein: ASSPGSAGGNQPQH

V gene: TRBV4-1
clone size: NA
CDR3 protein: ASTPGASYEKLF

V gene: TRBV12-5
clone size: NA
CDR3 protein: ASASSGRVSYNEQF

V gene: TRBV11-2
clone size: NA
CDR3 protein: ASSSGQGDGYT

V gene: TRBV28
clone size: NA
CDR3 protein: ASSPPLGSFGTGELF

V gene: TRBV7-2
clone size: NA
CDR3 protein: ASSLGGKQGNQPQH

V gene: TRBV27
clone size: few
CDR3 protein: ASSLRQGGNNSPLH

V gene: TRBV2
clone size: once
CDR3 protein: ASSDTQRETYEQY

V gene: TRBV5-1
clone size: NA
CDR3 protein: ASSLPRTGGIYNEQF

V gene: TRBV19
clone size: NA
CDR3 protein: ASKGSDRGYSPLH

V gene: TRBV7-9
clone size: NA
CDR3 protein: ASSLGQSISYEQY

V gene: TRBV12-5
clone size: NA
CDR3 protein: ASGQGGITEAF

V gene: TRBV7-8
clone size: NA
CDR3 protein: ASSLERGGRNSPLH

V gene: TRBV3-1/TRBV3-2
clone size: NA
CDR3 protein: ASSQASLYEQY